This T cell receptor beta chain appears in the sequencing data of a study of T cell repertoires in cytomegalovirus infection. Study-level background: Public TCR beta signature analysis indicated the presence of both CMV infection and matching HLA type. Study-wide findings and caveats: Public TCR beta family frequency separated CMV-and-HLA carriers, including in an independent cohort. CMV-specific HLA-C-restricted TCR beta clonotypes dominated the ex vivo response.

Trimming stripped 4 bases from V and 2 bases from J, with 17 bases between. The germline gives CDR1 LGHNA, CDR2 YNFKEQ. The CDR3 contains 16 residues. TCRdb recomputed calls from the reads with MiXCR, one row per CDR3 protein. The data hold 450,000 to 650,000 distinct CDR3 sequences, with about 26% observed a single time. Concerning this clonotype: Its antigen is unidentified.

The clonotype comes from a human donor in good health (CMV status not recorded). Some clones in this sample may be carry-over from other donors' samples. Material: PBMCs. This chain uses TRBV4-2 with TRBJ1-1, with D maybe TRBD1 (5 bases). CDR3 residues: CASSRLFAGINTEAFF. The CDR3 coding sequence is TGTGCCAGCAGCCGACTCTTTGCAGGGATCAACACTGAAGCTTTCTTT.